Presented here are 22 T cell receptor beta chains from one specimen sequenced in a study of blood T cell repertoires in COVID-19. Assay: immunoSEQ multiplex PCR; the TCRdb copy retains only in-frame clones and omits some. Among under 150,000 clones listed, 88% were seen once. The specimen was peripheral blood. All receptors come from a man in his forties or fifties with active or convalescent COVID-19.

In this sample, this clone turned up a few times. V gene TRBV5-6 combines with J gene TRBJ2-5; 11 nucleotides match TRBD2. V shed 3 bases, J shed 3 bases, and the junction held 10 bases outside the gene matches. This CDR3 is built from 17 residues. The germline V gene encodes CDR1 SGHDT and CDR2 YYEEEE. The CDR3 is CASSWGSSGRMEETQYF. CDR3 sequence (DNA): TGTGCCAGCAGCTGGGGGTCTAGCGGGAGGATGGAAGAGACCCAGTACTTC.

This clone was counted only a few times. The genes are TRBV4-2 and TRBJ2-3, with 10 bases identical to TRBD2. This CDR3 has 18 amino acids. Germline loops: CDR1 LGHNA, CDR2 YNFKEQ. V dropped 0 bases and J dropped 4; count of bases not matched to a gene: 10. The CDR3 here is CASSQDHPQREGPDTQYF. CDR3 DNA: TGTGCCAGCAGCCAAGATCATCCCCAGCGGGAGGGCCCAGATACGCAGTATTTT.

V usage is TRBV2 and J usage is TRBJ2-1, with 8 bases fitting TRBD2. V lost 3 bases to trimming and J lost 2 bases; unmatched junction nucleotides: 3. Germline V gene data show CDR1 as SNHLY and CDR2 as FYNNEI. The CDR3 consists of 15 residues. CDR3 sequence reads: CASSEGGRTYNEQFF. The CDR3 nucleotides read TGTGCCAGCAGTGAGGGCGGGAGGACCTACAATGAGCAGTTCTTC.

This clone was detected a few times. This chain connects TRBV5-1 to TRBJ2-7, with D possibly TRBD1 on 6 matching bases. Germline CDR1 and CDR2: SGHRS and YFSETQ. The CDR3 contains 14 residues. V was shortened by 0 bases and J by 6 bases, with 13 bases between the two germline ends. The CDR3 DNA sequence: TGCGCCAGCAGCTTGGGGACAGCCTACATCGAGCAGTACTTC. It encodes CASSLGTAYIEQYF.

The chain recombines TRBV24-1 with TRBJ2-3, with 10 bases lining up with TRBD1. Per the germline V gene, CDR1 is KGHDR and CDR2 is SFDVKD. V dropped 3 bases and J dropped 3; count of bases not matched to a gene: 5. The CDR3 has 16 residues. The DNA of the CDR3 is TGTGCCACCAGTGATCGCCGGACAGGGGGAACAGATACGCAGTATTTT. This translates into CATSDRRTGGTDTQYF.

V gene TRBV28 combines with J gene TRBJ1-1, with 7 bases lining up with TRBD1. Germline V gives CDR1 MDHEN, CDR2 SYDVKM. The V segment lost 6 bases and the J segment 0 bases; nucleotides outside the gene matches: 7. CDR3 length: 15 amino acids. The CDR3 nucleotides are TGTGCCAGCAGGGGGGGACAGTTAATGAACACTGAAGCTTTCTTT. Translation: CASRGGQLMNTEAFF. The full variable domain, its missing parts supplied by reference TRBV28 and TRBJ1-1, is DVKVTQSSRYLVKRTGEKVFLECVQDMDHENMFWYRQDPGLGLRLIYFSYDVKMKEKGDIPEGYSVSREKKERFSLILESASTNQTSMYLCASRGGQLMNTEAFFGQGTRLTVV.

This chain links TRBV28 with TRBJ1-5; TRBD1 is a possible D gene (6 bases). Germline-derived CDR1 and CDR2 are MDHEN and SYDVKM. Trimming took off 5 bases at V and 5 bases at J, with 10 bases between the two ends. CDR3 length: 13 residues. This CDR3 is CASSSQGYQPQHF. The DNA of the CDR3 is TGTGCCAGCAGTAGTCAGGGGTATCAGCCCCAGCATTTT.

The chain is built from TRBV5-1 and TRBJ2-7; TRBD2 agrees at 9 bases. The ends lost 0 bases at V and 2 bases at J; junction bases unmatched: 3. The CDR3 is 15 residues long. Germline V CDR1 and CDR2: SGHRS, YFSETQ. The CDR3 coding sequence is TGCGCCAGCAGCTTGGGGCTAGCGGGAACCTACGAGCAGTACTTC. Translated: CASSLGLAGTYEQYF.

This clone has more than one count but fewer than ten. V gene TRBV4-2 combines with J gene TRBJ1-5, with D possibly TRBD1 on 5 matching bases. The CDR3 is made up of 15 amino acids. CDR1 is LGHNA and CDR2 is YNFKEQ in the germline V gene. V lost 1 base and J 4 bases, leaving 11 bases between the germline ends. In DNA, the CDR3 is TGTGCCAGCAGCCAAGGGACGGGGGTTAATCAGCCCCAGCATTTT. Translated: CASSQGTGVNQPQHF.

The J gene is TRBJ2-1, the V gene TRBV28; 8 nucleotides align to TRBD2. The CDR3 totals 16 residues. The V segment lost 4 bases and the J segment 5 bases; nucleotides outside the gene matches: 10. Looked up from germline, CDR1 is MDHEN and CDR2 is SYDVKM. CDR3 residues: CASSSPGTRINNEQFF. CDR3 coding DNA: TGTGCCAGCAGTTCCCCCGGGACTAGAATCAACAATGAGCAGTTCTTC.

This rearrangement joins TRBV11-2 to TRBJ2-7; 13 bases agree with TRBD2. V dropped 5 bases and J dropped 2; count of bases not matched to a gene: 6. The V gene's germline CDR1 is SGHAT and CDR2 FQNNGV. The CDR3 consists of 16 residues. CDR3 sequence: CASSLRLAGGPYEQYF. As DNA, the CDR3 is TGTGCCAGCAGCCTCAGACTAGCGGGAGGACCCTACGAGCAGTACTTC.

The chain joins TRBV10-1 to TRBJ2-3; D is perhaps TRBD1 (6 bases). Germline V CDR1 and CDR2: WNHNN, SYGVQD (reference sequence). Trimming cost V 7 bases and J 6 bases, with 17 bases left between them. The CDR3 is 14 residues long. The CDR3 loop reads CASNSGTPPDTQYF. The CDR3 nucleotides read TGCGCCAGCAACTCCGGGACACCGCCTGATACGCAGTATTTT.

The chain is built from TRBV7-8 and TRBJ2-2, with D perhaps TRBD2 (5 bases). Trimming took 5 bases from V and 5 from J, leaving 18 bases between them. The germline V gene has CDR1 SGHVS and CDR2 FQNEAQ. This CDR3 is built from 16 residues. CDR3 sequence reads: CASSPEPGGYTGELFF. The CDR3 DNA reads TGTGCCAGCAGCCCTGAGCCGGGCGGGTATACCGGGGAGCTGTTTTTT.

This chain uses TRBV2 with TRBJ1-3; perhaps TRBD1 as D (5 bases). CDR1 is SNHLY and CDR2 is FYNNEI in the germline V gene. CDR3 length equals 15 residues. V lost 4 bases and J lost 0, with 10 bases in between. The CDR3 loop reads CASSVRGSSGNTIYF. CDR3 in DNA: TGTGCCAGCAGTGTACGGGGGAGCTCTGGAAACACCATATATTTT. The variable domain in full, with the rest retrieved from reference TRBV2 and TRBJ1-3, is EPEVTQTPSHQVTQMGQEVILRCVPISNHLYFYWYRQILGQKVEFLVSFYNNEISEKSEIFDDQFSVERPDGSNFTLKIRSTKLEDSAMYFCASSVRGSSGNTIYFGEGSWLTVV.

This chain connects TRBV6-5 to TRBJ1-5; a possible D gene is TRBD1 (6 bases). This CDR3 contains 15 residues. CDR1 is MNHEY and CDR2 is SVGAGI in the germline V gene. The V and J ends lost 6 bases and 2 bases respectively, with 14 bases between them. CDR3 in amino acids: CASSVGAGGNQPQHF. The CDR3 nucleotides read TGTGCCAGCAGCGTTGGGGCAGGGGGCAATCAGCCCCAGCATTTT.

This clone has only one observation. V is TRBV6-5 and J is TRBJ1-2; D ambiguous. The CDR3 length is 13 residues. The V gene lost 0 bases and the J gene lost 4 bases, with 6 bases spanning the gap. Germline CDR1 and CDR2: MNHEY and SVGAGI. The CDR3 coding sequence is TGTGCCAGCAGTTACTCTCCACTCTATGGCTACACCTTC. Amino acid sequence: CASSYSPLYGYTF.

The V gene is TRBV28, the J gene TRBJ1-6; D not resolved. CDR1 and CDR2 (germline): MDHEN, SYDVKM. Trimming stripped 2 bases from V and 7 bases from J, with 15 bases between. The CDR3 consists of 16 residues. The CDR3 region has the DNA TGTGCCAGCAGTTTACCCCGCGGGATCACGAATTCACCCCTCCACTTT. Translating it yields CASSLPRGITNSPLHF. The full variable domain, rest sourced from reference TRBV28 and TRBJ1-6, is DVKVTQSSRYLVKRTGEKVFLECVQDMDHENMFWYRQDPGLGLRLIYFSYDVKMKEKGDIPEGYSVSREKKERFSLILESASTNQTSMYLCASSLPRGITNSPLHFGNGTRLTVT.

This rearrangement joins TRBV7-6 to TRBJ2-1; possible D gene TRBD2, 5 bases. The CDR3 runs 16 residues. Germline V gene lookup returns CDR1 SGHVS and CDR2 FNYEAQ. V shed 6 bases and J shed 3 bases, with 18 bases lying between them. CDR3 sequence (DNA): TGTGCCAGCAGATCAGGACGGGGTTCGGGCTACAATGAGCAGTTCTTC. Its translation is CASRSGRGSGYNEQFF. Based on the CDR3 plus reference TRBV7-6 and TRBJ2-1, the full variable domain is GAGVSQSPRYKVTKRGQDVALRCDPISGHVSLYWYRQALGQGPEFLTYFNYEAQQDKSGLPNDRFSAERPEGSISTLTIQRTEQRDSAMYRCASRSGRGSGYNEQFFGPGTRLTVL.

The rearrangement joins TRBV7-6 to TRBJ2-1; D is ambiguous. The germline gives CDR1 SGHVS, CDR2 FNYEAQ. This CDR3 contains 15 residues. V lost 1 base to trimming and J lost 0 bases, with 7 bases between them. The CDR3 loop is CASSLVASSYNEQFF. The CDR3, as DNA: TGTGCCAGCAGCTTAGTGGCAAGCTCCTACAATGAGCAGTTCTTC.

The chain has TRBV25-1 and TRBJ2-7; TRBD2 is a possible D gene (6 bases). The CDR3 loop spans 15 amino acids. Germline CDR1 MGHDK, CDR2 SYGVNS. Trimming left V 3 bases short and J 3 bases short, with 15 bases between. The CDR3 protein is CASSDPGTWNYEQYF. The CDR3 coding sequence is TGTGCCAGCAGTGATCCAGGGACTTGGAACTACGAGCAGTACTTC.

J is TRBJ2-2 and V is TRBV5-1; D gene unclear. Germline values: CDR1 SGHRS, CDR2 YFSETQ. The V and J ends lost 5 bases and 2 bases respectively, with 10 bases between them. CDR3 length: 14 residues. The CDR3 reads CASRLGHNTGELFF. CDR3 DNA sequence: TGCGCCAGCAGACTTGGGCACAACACCGGGGAGCTGTTTTTT.

The gene calls are TRBV24-1 and TRBJ2-7, with 9 bases fitting TRBD1. This CDR3 region has 14 residues. CDR1 is KGHDR and CDR2 is SFDVKD in the germline V gene. After removal of 6 bases from V and 4 bases from J, the junction contained 6 bases not matched to a gene. The CDR3 coding sequence is TGTGCCACCAGTTCCGGACAGGGGCCTTACGAGCAGTACTTC. Encoded protein: CATSSGQGPYEQYF.